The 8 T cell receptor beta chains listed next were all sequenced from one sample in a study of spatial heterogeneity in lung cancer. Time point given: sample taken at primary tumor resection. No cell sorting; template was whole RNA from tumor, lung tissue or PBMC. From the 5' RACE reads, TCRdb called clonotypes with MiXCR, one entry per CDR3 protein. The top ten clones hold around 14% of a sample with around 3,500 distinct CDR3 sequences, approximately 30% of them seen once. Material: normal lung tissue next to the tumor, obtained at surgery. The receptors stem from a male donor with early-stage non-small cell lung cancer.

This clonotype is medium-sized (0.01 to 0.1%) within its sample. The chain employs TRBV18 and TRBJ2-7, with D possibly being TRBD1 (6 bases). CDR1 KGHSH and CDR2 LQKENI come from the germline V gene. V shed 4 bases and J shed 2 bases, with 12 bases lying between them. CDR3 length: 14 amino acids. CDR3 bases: TGTGCCAGCTCACAGGGCAGGGGTGCCTACGAGCAGTACGTC. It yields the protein CASSQGRGAYEQYV.

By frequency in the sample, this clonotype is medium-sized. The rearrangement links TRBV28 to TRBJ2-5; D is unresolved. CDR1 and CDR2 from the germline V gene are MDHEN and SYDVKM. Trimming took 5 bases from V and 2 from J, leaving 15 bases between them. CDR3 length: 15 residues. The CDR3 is CASSLPYVTQETQYF. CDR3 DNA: TGTGCCAGCAGTCTGCCGTACGTTACTCAAGAGACCCAGTACTTC.

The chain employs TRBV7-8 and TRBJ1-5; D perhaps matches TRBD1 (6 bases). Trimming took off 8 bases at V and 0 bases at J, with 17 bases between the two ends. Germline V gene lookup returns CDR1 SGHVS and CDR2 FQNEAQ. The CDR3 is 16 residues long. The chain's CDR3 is CASGGLVTYSNQPQHF. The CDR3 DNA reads TGTGCCAGCGGGGGCCTCGTCACTTATAGCAATCAGCCCCAGCATTTT.

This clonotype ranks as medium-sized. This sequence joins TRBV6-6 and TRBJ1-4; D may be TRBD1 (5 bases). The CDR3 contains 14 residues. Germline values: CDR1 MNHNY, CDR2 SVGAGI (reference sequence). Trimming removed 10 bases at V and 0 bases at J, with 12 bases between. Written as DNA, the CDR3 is TGTGCCACGAGGGGAAGCGCAACTAATGAAAAACTGTTTTTT. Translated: CATRGSATNEKLFF.

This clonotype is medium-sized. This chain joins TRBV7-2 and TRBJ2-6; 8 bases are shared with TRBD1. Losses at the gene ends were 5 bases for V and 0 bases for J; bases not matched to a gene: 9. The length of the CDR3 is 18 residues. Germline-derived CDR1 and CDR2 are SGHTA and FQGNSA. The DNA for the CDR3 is TGTGCCAGCAGCCGGAGGGACAGGAGACTCTCTGGGGCCAACGTCCTGACTTTC. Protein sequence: CASSRRDRRLSGANVLTF. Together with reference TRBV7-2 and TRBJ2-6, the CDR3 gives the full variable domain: GAGVSQSPSNKVTEKGKDVELRCDPISGHTALYWYRQSLGQGLEFLIYFQGNSAPDKSGLPSDRFSAERTGGSVSTLTIQRTQQEDSAVYLCASSRRDRRLSGANVLTFGAGSRLTVL.

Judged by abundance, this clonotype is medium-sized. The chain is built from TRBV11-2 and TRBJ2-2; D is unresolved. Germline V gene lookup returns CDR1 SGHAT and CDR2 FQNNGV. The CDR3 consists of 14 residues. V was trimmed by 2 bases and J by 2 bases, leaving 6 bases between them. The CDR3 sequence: CASSLKPNTGELFF. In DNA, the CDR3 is TGTGCCAGCAGCTTAAAACCAAACACCGGGGAGCTGTTTTTT.

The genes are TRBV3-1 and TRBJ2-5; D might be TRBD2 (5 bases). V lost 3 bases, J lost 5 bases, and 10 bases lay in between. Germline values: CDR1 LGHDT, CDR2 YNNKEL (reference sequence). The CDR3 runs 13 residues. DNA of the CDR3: TGTGCCAGCAGCCAGCGAGGGAGTGAGACCCAGTACTTC. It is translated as CASSQRGSETQYF.

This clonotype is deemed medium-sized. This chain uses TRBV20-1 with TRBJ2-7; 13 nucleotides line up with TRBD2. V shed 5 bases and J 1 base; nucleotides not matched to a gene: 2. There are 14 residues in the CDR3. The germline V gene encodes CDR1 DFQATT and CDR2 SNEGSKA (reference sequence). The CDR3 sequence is CSARLAGGSYEQYV. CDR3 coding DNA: TGCAGTGCTCGACTAGCGGGGGGATCCTACGAGCAGTACGTC.